The present TCR beta chain was sequenced within a study of T cell responses to AZD1222 COVID-19 vaccine (dated by TCRdb to about 2021). As for the study more broadly: TCR sequencing was performed for approximately 240 trial participants, of whom roughly 200 were given two doses of AZD1222 and about 25 were given two doses of MenACWY control vaccine. Enrollment into the trials was organized by age into subgroups of 18-55, 56-69 and 70-plus years, and those subgroups contained approximately 150, 30 and 60 TCR-sequenced participants, respectively. General findings and caveats noted by the study authors: Conclusions about previously exposed vaccinees are limited because only 5 or 6 AZD1222 recipients were SARS-CoV-2 seropositive at baseline. Reportedly, close to half of the unique spike-specific TCRs recognized epitopes lying outside the regions that are mutated in the B.1.351 and B.1.1.7 variants. After two AZD1222 doses, both the breadth and the depth of spike-specific TCRs were significantly higher than at day 0 and than in MenACWY recipients. Participants were mostly white British and included more females than males, and it was suggested by the authors that clonal diversity may have been underestimated. No day 14 peak-response samples were available, so repertoires were characterized only after the peak T cell response. CD4 TCRs associated with the vaccine covered the entire spike protein, and the dominant responses were in regions 160-218 and 743-854. The 56-69-year group was small, and its depth increase did not reach significance, likely because of low power.

From the germline V gene, CDR1 is SGHTA and CDR2 is FQGNSA. V loses 5 bases of germline sequence and J loses 7 bases, and the interval between the two ends is 23 bases. From the cysteine through the phenylalanine, the CDR3 covers 17 amino acids. Only CDR3 DNA remains: 51 bases, in frame from the first base. The CDR3 regions of human TCRbeta chains were analyzed by immunosequencing. Under the source paper's analysis protocol: Repertoire TCRs were matched against a reference library of SARS-CoV-2-specific TCRs generated with the MIRA antigen-specificity platform. Breadth meant the fraction of unique TCRs that were SARS-CoV-2-associated, whereas depth meant the fraction of total T cells that were SARS-CoV-2-associated. Using the MIRA data, every spike-specific TCR was mapped to the spike region that the TCR reacted to and assigned to either a CD4 or a CD8 class. Log10-transformed breadth and depth values were compared by one-way ANOVA with Sidak's multiple comparisons tests. TCRdb carries this immuneACCESS record with in-frame sequences only. Its versions omit some clonotypes, under half of them owing to an unresolved V gene in the studies checked, with the rest unexplained. V, J and clone size derive from that table, while D and trimming were established from the DNA sequence. For this sample there are over 55,000 clones; more than 60% appear just once. The ten largest clonotypes hold under 4.5% of the sample.

The time point label, read with the paper, signifies: about 28 days (+/-7) after the second vaccine dose. AZD1222 recipients whose second dose came at about 4 weeks and those whose second dose came at about 12 weeks were combined into one group, since spike-specific TCR depth and breadth did not differ between the two schedules. Samples from vaccinated people were obtained from the UK trials COV001 and COV002, which included a single-blind randomized controlled phase 2/3 trial of AZD1222 (ChAdOx1 nCoV-19) in healthy adults. For TCRbeta chain sequencing, PBMC samples from trial participants were taken at day 0 and at day 28 after the second dose. This clone appeared a few times. This clone's antigen is unknown. Per-base qualities were not stored, and no clone one base away is much larger.

The clonotype originates from an adult who received the AZD1222 COVID-19 vaccine. The sequenced sample was peripheral blood, obtained 28 days after the second AZD1222 dose. The rearrangement joined TRBV7-2 to TRBJ2-2, with the D gene not confidently named. The CDR3 reads CASSNFLPEGSIGELFF. The DNA sequence follows: TGTGCCAGCAGCAACTTTTTGCCCGAAGGGTCTATCGGGGAGCTGTTTTTT.